The 2 T cell receptor beta chains given below trace back to one sample, sequenced in a study of monozygotic twins with inflammatory bowel disease. TCRdb reprocessed the 5' RACE reads, with one entry per CDR3 protein and no DNA. In total, the table holds roughly 200,000 distinct CDR3 sequences. Sample: blood. The receptors shown here come from a human donor with ulcerative colitis or Crohn's disease, or a healthy co-twin of an affected twin (not recorded which).

V usage is TRBV20-1 and J usage is TRBJ2-7; the TCRdb D gene call, TRBD2, has no DNA to confirm it. The CDR3 consists of 16 residues. Germline CDR1 DFQATT, CDR2 SNEGSKA (reference sequence). Here the CDR3 reads CSASASLSINTYEQYF.

This chain connects TRBV7-3 to TRBJ2-1; TCRdb outputs TRBD2, but without DNA this stays unchecked. The CDR3 totals 15 residues. Germline-derived CDR1 and CDR2 are SGHTA and FQGTGA. CDR3 residues: CASSLVSGEYNEQFF.